Reported below is one TCR beta chain. Its antigen is currently not known. The observed sequence ends 3 residues before the CDR3 terminus, with the missing tail filled in from the germline J gene. Every participant had a single incident cervical HPV16 infection, and prevalent HPV16 infections were excluded. Cervical HPV DNA was detected with MY09/MY11 PCR, and genotyping was done with dot-blot hybridization. Roughly 15 mL of heparinized blood was centrifuged, after which the buffy coat was aliquoted, frozen at -30 degrees C, and then stored at -80 degrees C. QIAGEN kits were used to extract genomic DNA from the buffy coat specimens. The CDR3 measures 19 amino acids from cysteine to phenylalanine. Only the CDR3 bases that were read are kept: 48 of them, in frame from base 1. CDR1 and CDR2 are drawn from the germline V gene (reference sequence): LNHDA, SQIVND. Using the immunoSEQ assay, multiplex PCR amplified TCR beta CDR3 regions from an average of roughly 1,100 ng of genomic DNA per sample. The assay corrected primer bias using a complete synthetic TCR repertoire to establish an amplification baseline. The amplicons were sequenced using the Illumina platform. Per the authors' processing: Sequences were error-corrected by clustering with frequency ratios and a modified nearest-neighbor algorithm, then analyzed in the immunoSEQ Analyzer with IMGT gene definitions. At each rarefaction depth, TCR richness and evenness were averaged across 20 rarefaction repeats, and samples with fewer sequences than that depth were excluded. V, D and J gene relative abundances were compared between groups with Wilcoxon rank sum tests, applying FDR correction. An intraclass correlation of 90% to 97% for TCR richness and an average of 76.4% across some 70 gene segments were obtained from the blinded duplicates. Here the immuneACCESS table is served through TCRdb, limited to in-frame sequences with V and J called. Missing clones are a known gap in these copies; in checked studies unresolved V genes cover under half, and the rest lacks a known reason. That table furnishes V, J and clone size, whereas the DNA furnished D and trimming. This sample's table has entries for approximately 30,000 clones. Of the sample, roughly 3.4% falls within the top ten clones.

These data belong to a study of T cells in women clearing cervical HPV infection (dated 2018 in TCRdb). For the wider study: The cases were around 23 women with histologically confirmed HPV16-related CIN3 or worse, and 2 of those women had invasive cancers. The roughly 25 controls were women who cleared a single incident HPV16 infection within 12 months without developing precancer or cancer. Blood from cases was drawn at the visit where the lesion was first identified, while blood from controls was drawn once the infection was no longer detected. Among cases, blood sampling came a median of nearly 150 days after lesion detection, with an interquartile range of about 90 to 220 days. Since only a few of the women had HLA typing available, the possibility that HLA type was acting as a confounder could not be ruled out. Nested within Costa Rica's Guanacaste HPV Natural History Study, an exploratory proof-of-principle case-control study compared TCR repertoires across cervical HPV16 outcomes. Cases were matched to controls by age within five years and by the year the sample was collected. Cases had a median age of about 34 years and controls had a median age of approximately 37, with no significant differences in baseline characteristics. The parent cohort enrolled 10,000 or so women aged 18 or older in Guanacaste, Costa Rica, during about 1993 to 1994 and followed them for 6 to 7 years. Quality controls consisted of five blinded duplicates per group, for a total of about 60 samples made up of roughly 50 participants and about ten replicates.

General conclusions and limits of the study: Whether associations preceded infection or resulted from infection could not be shown with the cross-sectional design, and effector/memory subsets and HPV-specific T cells were not isolated. CIN3+ cases had significantly higher TCR repertoire richness than controls across sequencing depths, but evenness did not differ between the groups. Because T-cell numbers per sample were unknown, differences in richness could reflect varying T-cell content rather than repertoire biology. Random forest classifiers combining richness and V gene abundances distinguished cases from controls with an estimated AUC of approximately 0.8. Lower TRBV6-7 relative abundance was observed in cases than in controls (approximately 0.1% versus 0.16%; Bonferroni P = 0.0008).

The sequence came from a woman between 18 and 75 years old with a cervical HPV16 infection that either progressed to CIN3+ or cleared (not recorded which). Sequencing was performed on blood buffy coat. The receptor chain draws on TRBV19 and TRBJ2-2; tentative D gene TRBD1, with 6 bases matching. Incomplete CDR3 DNA: TGTGCCAGTAGTATGAGTGGCAGGGGATGGAGCTCTGGGGCCAACGTG. Translated, it reads CASSMSGRGWSSGANV. The whole CDR3 sequence reads CASSMSGRGWSSGANVLFF.